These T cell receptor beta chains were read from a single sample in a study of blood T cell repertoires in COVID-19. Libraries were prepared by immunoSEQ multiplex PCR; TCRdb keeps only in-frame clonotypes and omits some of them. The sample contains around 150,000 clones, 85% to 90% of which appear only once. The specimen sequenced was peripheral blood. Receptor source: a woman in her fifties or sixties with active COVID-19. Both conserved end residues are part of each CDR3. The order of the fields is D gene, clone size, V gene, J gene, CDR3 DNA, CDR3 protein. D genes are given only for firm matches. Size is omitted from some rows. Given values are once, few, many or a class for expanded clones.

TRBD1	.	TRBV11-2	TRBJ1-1	TGTGCCAGCAGCTTTGGGGACAGAAATCGGATGAACACTGAAGCTTTCTTT	CASSFGDRNRMNTEAFF
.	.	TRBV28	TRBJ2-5	TGTGCCAGCAGTTTAATACGAGTTATCGTAGAGACCCAGTACTTC	CASSLIRVIVETQYF
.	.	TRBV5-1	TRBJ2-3	TGCGCCAGCAGCTTAGCGACTCACACAGATACGCAGTATTTT	CASSLATHTDTQYF
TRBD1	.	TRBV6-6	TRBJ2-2	TGTGCCAGCAGTCCACAGGGGACCGGGGAGCTGTTTTTT	CASSPQGTGELFF
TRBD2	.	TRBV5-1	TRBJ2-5	TGCGCCAGCCAGATGGACGCGGGAGTCTTAGAGACCCAGTACTTC	CASQMDAGVLETQYF
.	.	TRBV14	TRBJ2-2	TGTGCCAGCAGCCAAGATTACGGTAACTCAGGGGTGGGTGACGGGGAGCTGTTTTTT	CASSQDYGNSGVGDGELFF
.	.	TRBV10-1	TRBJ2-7	TGCGCCAGCAGTGAGGGGAGGCTGGGGGGCGAGCAGTACTTC	CASSEGRLGGEQYF
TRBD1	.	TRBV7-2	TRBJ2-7	TGTGCCAGCAGCCCAGAAGGGACAGGGGAATACGAGCAGTACTTC	CASSPEGTGEYEQYF
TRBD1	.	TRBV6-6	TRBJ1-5	TGTGCCAGCAGTCCCAACAGGGGAGGCAATCAGCCCCAGCATTTT	CASSPNRGGNQPQHF
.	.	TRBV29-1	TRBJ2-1	TGCAGCGGTACCTTCCGAGGCGGCAGCTCCTACAATGAGCAGTTCTTC	CSGTFRGGSSYNEQFF
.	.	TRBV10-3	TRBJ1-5	TGTGCCATCAGTGAGTCGGAGGAGGGAAGTCAGCCCCAGCATTTT	CAISESEEGSQPQHF
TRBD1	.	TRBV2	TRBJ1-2	TGTGCCAGCATAGGGGGACAGGGGAATGGCTACACCTTC	CASIGGQGNGYTF
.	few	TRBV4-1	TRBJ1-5	TGCGCCAGCAGCCCCGAGTTTAGCAATCAGCCCCAGCATTTT	CASSPEFSNQPQHF
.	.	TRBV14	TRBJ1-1	TGTGCCAGCAGCCGAGCAGGTATGAACACTGAAGCTTTCTTT	CASSRAGMNTEAFF
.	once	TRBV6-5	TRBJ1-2	TGTGCCAGCAGTTACTACCCCCGACAGAACTATGGCTACACCTTC	CASSYYPRQNYGYTF
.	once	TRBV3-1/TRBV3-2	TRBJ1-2	TGTGCCAGCAGCGAAGGGGTCAGGTACGGCTACACCTTC	CASSEGVRYGYTF
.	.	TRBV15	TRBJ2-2	TGTGCCACCAGCAGAGAGCTTTTGGTGGCGGAGCTGTTTTTT	CATSRELLVAELFF
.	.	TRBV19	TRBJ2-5	TGTGCCAGTAGTTCGACAGGAAGAGAGACCCAGTACTTC	CASSSTGRETQYF
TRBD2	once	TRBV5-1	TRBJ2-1	TGCGCCAGCAGCCCCGGGAGGGGTTCCTACAATGAGCAGTTCTTC	CASSPGRGSYNEQFF
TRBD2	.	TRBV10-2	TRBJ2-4	TGCGCCAGCAGCTCACTAGCGGGGAGGAACATTCAGTACTTC	CASSSLAGRNIQYF
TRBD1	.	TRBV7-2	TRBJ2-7	TGTGCCAGCAGCTCACGACAGGGCCTGGGCGAGCAGTACTTC	CASSSRQGLGEQYF
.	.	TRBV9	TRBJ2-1	TGTGCCAGCAGCGCCTTAGCTGGCGGTAGGGGCTATGAGCAGTTCTTC	CASSALAGGRGYEQFF
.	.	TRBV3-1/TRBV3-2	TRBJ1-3	TGTGCCAGCAGCCAAGACGTCGGCAGGGCGAGCTCTGGAAACACCATATATTTT	CASSQDVGRASSGNTIYF
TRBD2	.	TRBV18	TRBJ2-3	TGTGCCAGCTCACCTATGACTAGCGGGGCAGATACGCAGTATTTT	CASSPMTSGADTQYF
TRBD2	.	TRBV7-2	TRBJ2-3	TGTGCCAGCAGCTTAGTCCCGGGACTAGCTGTAGATACGCAGTATTTT	CASSLVPGLAVDTQYF
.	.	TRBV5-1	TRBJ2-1	TGCGCCAGCTCGCCTGCTACCTCCTACAATGAGCAGTTCTTC	CASSPATSYNEQFF
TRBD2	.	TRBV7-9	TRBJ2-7	TGTGCCAGCAGCTTAGCGCTAGCGGGAGGACCCGAGCAGTACTTC	CASSLALAGGPEQYF
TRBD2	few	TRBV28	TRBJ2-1	TGTGCCAGCAGTTTGTACGGGCCCGCGGGAGGAGGTTACAATGAGCAGTTCTTC	CASSLYGPAGGGYNEQFF
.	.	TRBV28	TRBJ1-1	TGTGCCAGCAGATTCATGAACACTGAAGCTTTCTTT	CASRFMNTEAFF
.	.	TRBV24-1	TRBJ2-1	TGTGCCACCAAAGATGCAGGGTCCGATGAGCAGTTCTTC	CATKDAGSDEQFF
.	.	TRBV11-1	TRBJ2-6	TGTGCCAGCAGCTTAGACACGTCTGGGGCCAACGTCCTGACTTTC	CASSLDTSGANVLTF
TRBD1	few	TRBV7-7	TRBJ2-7	TGTGCCAGCAGCCATCGCCGGGACAGGGGGTCCCATTCTTACTACGAGCAGTACTTC	CASSHRRDRGSHSYYEQYF
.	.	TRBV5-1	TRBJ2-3	TGCGCCAGCAGCTGGCAAGATACGCAGTATTTT	CASSWQDTQYF
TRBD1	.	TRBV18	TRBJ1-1	TGTGCCAGCTCACCACCTCAGGGGGCGCGGGCTACTGAAGCTTTCTTT	CASSPPQGARATEAFF
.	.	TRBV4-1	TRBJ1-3	TGCGCCAGCAGCCAGTCTGGCGGGACCCTATATTTT	CASSQSGGTLYF
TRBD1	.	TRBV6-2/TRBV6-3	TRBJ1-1	TGTGCCAGCAGTTCGACAGGGTCGGACGAAGCTTTCTTT	CASSSTGSDEAFF
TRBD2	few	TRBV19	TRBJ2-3	TGTGCCAGTATCCCCCATTCCCAACTAGCGGGAGGGGGGGATACGCAGTATTTT	CASIPHSQLAGGGDTQYF
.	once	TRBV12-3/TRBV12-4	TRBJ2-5	TGTGCCAGCAGCGAGACTAGTCCCGGGACCCAGTACTTC	CASSETSPGTQYF
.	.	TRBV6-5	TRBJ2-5	TGTGCCAGCAGTTACTCGGGGAGGGAGACCCAGTACTTC	CASSYSGRETQYF